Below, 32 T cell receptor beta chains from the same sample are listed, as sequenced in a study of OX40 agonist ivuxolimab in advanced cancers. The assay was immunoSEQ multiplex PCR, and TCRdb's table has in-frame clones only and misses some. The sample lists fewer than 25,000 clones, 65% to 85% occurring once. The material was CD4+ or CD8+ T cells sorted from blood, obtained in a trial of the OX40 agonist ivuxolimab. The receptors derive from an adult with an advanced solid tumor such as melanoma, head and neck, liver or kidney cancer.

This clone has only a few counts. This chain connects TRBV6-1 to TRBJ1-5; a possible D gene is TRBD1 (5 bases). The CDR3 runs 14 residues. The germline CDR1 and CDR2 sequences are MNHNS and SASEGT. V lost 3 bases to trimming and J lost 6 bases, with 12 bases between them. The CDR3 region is CASSDMGGAQPQHF. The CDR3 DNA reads TGTGCCAGCAGTGATATGGGGGGTGCTCAGCCCCAGCATTTT.

The CDR3 reads CASSLEGAGPSPQPQHF. For the CDR3, the DNA is TGTGCCAGCAGCTTAGAAGGCGCCGGACCCTCCCCGCAGCCCCAGCATTTT. V and J are TRBV7-9 and TRBJ1-5; unclear D gene. The CDR3 is 17 residues long. CDR1 is SEHNR, CDR2 FQNEAQ, per germline (reference sequence). The ends were cut back, 1 base at V and 7 bases at J, with 20 bases in the middle.

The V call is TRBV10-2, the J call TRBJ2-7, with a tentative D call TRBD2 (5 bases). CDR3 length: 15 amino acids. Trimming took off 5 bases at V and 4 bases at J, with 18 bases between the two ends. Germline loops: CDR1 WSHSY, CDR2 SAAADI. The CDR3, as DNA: TGCGCCAGCAGTTCCATGGACTTCGTTGTATACGAGCAGTACTTC. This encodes CASSSMDFVVYEQYF.

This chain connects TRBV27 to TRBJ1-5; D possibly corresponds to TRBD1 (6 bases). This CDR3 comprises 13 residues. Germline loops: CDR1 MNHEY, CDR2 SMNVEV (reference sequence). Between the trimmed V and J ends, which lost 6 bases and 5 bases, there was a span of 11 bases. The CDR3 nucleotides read TGTGCCAGCAGACAGGGAGGCGATCAGCCCCAGCATTTT. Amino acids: CASRQGGDQPQHF.

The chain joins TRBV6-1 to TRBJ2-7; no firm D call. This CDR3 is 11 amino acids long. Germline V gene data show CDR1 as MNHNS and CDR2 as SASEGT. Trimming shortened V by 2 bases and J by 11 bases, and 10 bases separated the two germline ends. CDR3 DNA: TGTGCCAGCAGTGAACTCCCGGAGAAGTACTTC. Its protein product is CASSELPEKYF.

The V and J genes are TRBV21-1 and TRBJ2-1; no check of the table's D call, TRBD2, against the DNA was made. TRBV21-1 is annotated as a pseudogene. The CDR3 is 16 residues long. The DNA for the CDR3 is TGTGCCAGCAGCCCCTGGGGGGTAGCGGGGAGCCTTAGGAAGTTCTTC. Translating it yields CASSPWGVAGSLRKFF.

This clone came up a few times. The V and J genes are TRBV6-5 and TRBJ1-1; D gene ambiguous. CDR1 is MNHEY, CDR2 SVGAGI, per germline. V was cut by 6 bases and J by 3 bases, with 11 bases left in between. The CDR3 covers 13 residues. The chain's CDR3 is CASSVSTHTEAFF. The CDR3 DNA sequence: TGTGCCAGCAGCGTATCGACCCACACTGAAGCTTTCTTT.

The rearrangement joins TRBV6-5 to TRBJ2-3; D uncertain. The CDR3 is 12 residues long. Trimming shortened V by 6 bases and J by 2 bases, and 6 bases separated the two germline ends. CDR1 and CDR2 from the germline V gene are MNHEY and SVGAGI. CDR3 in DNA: TGTGCCAGCAGCCCTTACACAGATACGCAGTATTTT. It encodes CASSPYTDTQYF.

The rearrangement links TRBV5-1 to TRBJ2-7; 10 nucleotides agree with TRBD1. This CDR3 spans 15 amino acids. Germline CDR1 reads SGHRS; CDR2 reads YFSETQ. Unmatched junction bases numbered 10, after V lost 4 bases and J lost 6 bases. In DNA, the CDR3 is TGCGCCAGCAGCCCGGTGGGGACAGGGGTGGCCGAGCAGTACTTC. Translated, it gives CASSPVGTGVAEQYF.

CDR3 protein: CASSPRTSGVQETQYF. For the CDR3, the DNA is TGTGCCAGCAGTCCCCGGACTAGCGGGGTCCAAGAGACCCAGTACTTC. The V call is TRBV27, the J call TRBJ2-5; TRBD2 aligns across 12 bases. The CDR3 length is 16 residues. Germline CDR1 reads MNHEY; CDR2 reads SMNVEV (reference sequence). J was trimmed by 1 base and V by 5 bases; bases with no gene match: 5.

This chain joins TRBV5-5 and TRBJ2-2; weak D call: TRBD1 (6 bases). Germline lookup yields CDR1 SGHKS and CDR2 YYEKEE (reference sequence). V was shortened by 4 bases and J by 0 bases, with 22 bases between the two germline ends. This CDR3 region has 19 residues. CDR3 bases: TGTGCCAGCAGCCCTATCCAAATCGTGGGGGCGACGAACACCGGGGAGCTGTTTTTT. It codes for CASSPIQIVGATNTGELFF.

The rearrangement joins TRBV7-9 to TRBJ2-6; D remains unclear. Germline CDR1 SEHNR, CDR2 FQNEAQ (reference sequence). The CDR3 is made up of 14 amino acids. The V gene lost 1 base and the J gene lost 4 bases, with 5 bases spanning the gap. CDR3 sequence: CASSLGLGANVLTF. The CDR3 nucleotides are TGTGCCAGCAGCTTAGGGCTAGGGGCCAACGTCCTGACTTTC.

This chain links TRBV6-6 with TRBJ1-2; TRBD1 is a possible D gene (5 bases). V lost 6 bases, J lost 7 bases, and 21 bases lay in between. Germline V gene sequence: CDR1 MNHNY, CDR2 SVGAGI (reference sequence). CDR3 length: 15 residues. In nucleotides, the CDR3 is TGTGCCAGCAGGGGGATCGAAACAGGACGTCGTGGCTACACCTTC. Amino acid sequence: CASRGIETGRRGYTF.

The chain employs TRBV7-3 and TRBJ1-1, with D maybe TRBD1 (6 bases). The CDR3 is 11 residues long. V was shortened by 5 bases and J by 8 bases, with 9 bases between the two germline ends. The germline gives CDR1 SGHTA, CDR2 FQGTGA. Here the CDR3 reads CASSQGREAFF. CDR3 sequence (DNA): TGTGCCAGCAGCCAGGGGCGAGAAGCTTTCTTT.

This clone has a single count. Here the CDR3 reads CASSASDGTGDIQYF. CDR3 nucleotide sequence: TGTGCCAGCAGCGCGTCGGACGGGACCGGGGACATTCAGTACTTC. The chain employs TRBV9 and TRBJ2-4; D possibly uses TRBD1 or TRBD2 (5 bases each). The CDR3 runs to 15 residues. Trimming took off 3 bases at V and 8 bases at J, with 18 bases between the two ends. Germline V gene data show CDR1 as SGDLS and CDR2 as YYNGEE.

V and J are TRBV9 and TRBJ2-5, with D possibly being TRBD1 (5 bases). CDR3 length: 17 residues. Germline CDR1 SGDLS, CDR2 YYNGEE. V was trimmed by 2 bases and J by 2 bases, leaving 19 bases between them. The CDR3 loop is CASSVNLGGAVQETQYF. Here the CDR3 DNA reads TGTGCCAGCAGCGTCAACCTTGGTGGGGCAGTTCAAGAGACCCAGTACTTC.

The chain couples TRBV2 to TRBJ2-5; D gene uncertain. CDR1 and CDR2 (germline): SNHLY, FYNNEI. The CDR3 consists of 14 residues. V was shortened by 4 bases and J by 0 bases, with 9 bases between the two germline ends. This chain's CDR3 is CASSAGGNQETQYF. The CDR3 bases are TGTGCCAGCAGTGCGGGCGGAAACCAAGAGACCCAGTACTTC.

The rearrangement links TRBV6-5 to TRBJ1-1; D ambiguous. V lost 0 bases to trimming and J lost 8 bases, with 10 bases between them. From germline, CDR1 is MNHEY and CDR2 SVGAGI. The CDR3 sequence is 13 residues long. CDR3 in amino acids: CASSYSPTGEAFF. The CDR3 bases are TGTGCCAGCAGTTACTCGCCGACCGGAGAAGCTTTCTTT.

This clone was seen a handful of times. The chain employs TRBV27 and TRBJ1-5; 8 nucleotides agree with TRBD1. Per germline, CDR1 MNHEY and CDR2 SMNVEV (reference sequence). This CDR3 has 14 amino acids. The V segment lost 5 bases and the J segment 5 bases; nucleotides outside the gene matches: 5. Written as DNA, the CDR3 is TGTGCCAGCAGTCAGCAGGGGGCTCATCAGCCCCAGCATTTT. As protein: CASSQQGAHQPQHF.

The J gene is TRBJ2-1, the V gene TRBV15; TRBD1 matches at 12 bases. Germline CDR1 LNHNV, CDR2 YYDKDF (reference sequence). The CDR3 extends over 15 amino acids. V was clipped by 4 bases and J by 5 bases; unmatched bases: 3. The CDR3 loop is CATSKGQGAHNEQFF. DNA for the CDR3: TGTGCCACCAGCAAGGGACAGGGGGCCCACAATGAGCAGTTCTTC. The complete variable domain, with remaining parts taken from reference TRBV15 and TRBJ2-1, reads DAMVIQNPRYQVTQFGKPVTLSCSQTLNHNVMYWYQQKSSQAPKLLFHYYDKDFNNEADTPDNFQSRRPNTSFCFLDIRSPGLGDTAMYLCATSKGQGAHNEQFFGPGTRLTVL.

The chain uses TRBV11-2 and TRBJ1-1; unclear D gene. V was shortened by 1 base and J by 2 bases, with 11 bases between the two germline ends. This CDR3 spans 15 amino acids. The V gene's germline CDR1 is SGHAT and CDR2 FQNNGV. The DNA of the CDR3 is TGTGCCAGCAGCTTAGTAGGGTGGACTAACACTGAAGCTTTCTTT. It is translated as CASSLVGWTNTEAFF.

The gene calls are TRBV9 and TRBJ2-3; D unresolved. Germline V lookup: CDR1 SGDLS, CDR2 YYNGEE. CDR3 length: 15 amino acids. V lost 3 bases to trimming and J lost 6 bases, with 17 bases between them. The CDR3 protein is CASSALEGPLDTQYF. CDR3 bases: TGTGCCAGCAGCGCCCTGGAAGGGCCGTTGGATACGCAGTATTTT.

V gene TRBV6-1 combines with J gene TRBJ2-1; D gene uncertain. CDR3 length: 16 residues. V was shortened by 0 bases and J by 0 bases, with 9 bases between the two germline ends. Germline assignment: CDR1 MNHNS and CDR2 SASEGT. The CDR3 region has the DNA TGTGCCAGCAGTGAAGCGTGGGTGAGCTCCTACAATGAGCAGTTCTTC. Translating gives CASSEAWVSSYNEQFF.

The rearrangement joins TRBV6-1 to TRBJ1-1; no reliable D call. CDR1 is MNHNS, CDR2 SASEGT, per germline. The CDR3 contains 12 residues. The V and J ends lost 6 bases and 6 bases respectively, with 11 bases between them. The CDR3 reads CASRTLHPEAFF. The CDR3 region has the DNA TGTGCCAGCAGGACCCTTCATCCTGAAGCTTTCTTT.

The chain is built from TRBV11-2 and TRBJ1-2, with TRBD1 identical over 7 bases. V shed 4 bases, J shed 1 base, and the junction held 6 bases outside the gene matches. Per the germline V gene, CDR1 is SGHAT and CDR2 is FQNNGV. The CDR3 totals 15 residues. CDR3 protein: CASSSGQPDNYGYTF. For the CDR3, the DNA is TGTGCCAGCAGCTCGGGACAGCCCGATAACTATGGCTACACCTTC.

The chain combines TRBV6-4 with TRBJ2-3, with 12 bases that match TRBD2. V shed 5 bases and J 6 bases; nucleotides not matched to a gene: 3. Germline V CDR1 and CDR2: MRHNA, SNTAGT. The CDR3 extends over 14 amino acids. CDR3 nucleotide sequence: TGTGCCAGCAGTACTAGCGGGGGGTCGGATACGCAGTATTTT. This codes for CASSTSGGSDTQYF.

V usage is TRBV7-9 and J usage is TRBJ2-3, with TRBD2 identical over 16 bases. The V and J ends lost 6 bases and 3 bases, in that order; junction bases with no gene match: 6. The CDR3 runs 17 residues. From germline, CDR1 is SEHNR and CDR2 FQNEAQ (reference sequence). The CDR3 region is CASRPGTSGGETDTQYF. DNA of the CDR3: TGTGCCAGCAGACCCGGGACTAGCGGGGGGGAAACAGATACGCAGTATTTT.

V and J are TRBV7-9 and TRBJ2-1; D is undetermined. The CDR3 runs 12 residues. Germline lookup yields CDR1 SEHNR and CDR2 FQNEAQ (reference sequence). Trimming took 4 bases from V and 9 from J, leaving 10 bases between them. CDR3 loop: CASSSTKFEQFF. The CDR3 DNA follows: TGTGCCAGCAGCTCCACCAAATTTGAGCAGTTCTTC. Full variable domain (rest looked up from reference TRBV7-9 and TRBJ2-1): DTGVSQNPRHKITKRGQNVTFRCDPISEHNRLYWYRQTLGQGPEFLTYFQNEAQLEKSRLLSDRFSAERPKGSFSTLEIQRTEQGDSAMYLCASSSTKFEQFFGPGTRLTVL.

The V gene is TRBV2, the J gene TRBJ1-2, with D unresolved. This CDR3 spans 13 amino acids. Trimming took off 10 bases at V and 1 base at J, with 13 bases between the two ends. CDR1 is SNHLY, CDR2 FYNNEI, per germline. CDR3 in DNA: TGTGCCACCCCCGGGCGGAATAACTATGGCTACACCTTC. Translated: CATPGRNNYGYTF.

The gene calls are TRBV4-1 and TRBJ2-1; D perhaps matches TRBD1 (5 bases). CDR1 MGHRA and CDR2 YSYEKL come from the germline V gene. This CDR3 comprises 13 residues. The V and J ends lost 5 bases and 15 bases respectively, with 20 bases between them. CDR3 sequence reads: CASSVHSTVKPFF. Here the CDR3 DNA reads TGCGCCAGCAGCGTACACTCGACAGTCAAACCGTTCTTC.

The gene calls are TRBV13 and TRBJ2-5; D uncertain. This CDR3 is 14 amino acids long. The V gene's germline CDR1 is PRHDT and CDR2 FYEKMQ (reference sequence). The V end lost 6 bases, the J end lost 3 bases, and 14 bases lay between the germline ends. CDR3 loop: CASSLMSSEETQYF. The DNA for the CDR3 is TGTGCCAGCAGTTTGATGAGCAGCGAAGAGACCCAGTACTTC.

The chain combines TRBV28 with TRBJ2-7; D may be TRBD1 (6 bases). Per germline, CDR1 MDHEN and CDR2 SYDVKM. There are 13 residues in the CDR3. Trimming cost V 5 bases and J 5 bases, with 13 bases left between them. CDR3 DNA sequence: TGTGCCAGCAGTCCGCGCAGGGGCAACGAGCAGTACTTC. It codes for CASSPRRGNEQYF.